This entry lists 23 T cell receptor beta chains sequenced from one sample in a study of blood T cell repertoires in COVID-19. Generated by immunoSEQ multiplex PCR, the TCRdb table keeps only in-frame clones and is missing some. The table has roughly 86,000 clones, less than 85% seen once. Sequencing was performed on peripheral blood. These receptors all stem from a man aged 50-59 years who had recovered from COVID-19.

This clone was detected once. The chain uses TRBV29-1 and TRBJ1-2; D not resolved. This CDR3 has 12 residues. The V end lost 2 bases, the J end lost 0 bases, and 4 bases lay between the germline ends. Per the germline V gene, CDR1 is SQVTM and CDR2 is ANQGSEA. CDR3 DNA sequence: TGCAGCGTTGAAACAGCTAACTATGGCTACACCTTC. Translation: CSVETANYGYTF.

The chain combines TRBV19 with TRBJ1-2, with TRBD1 identical over 8 bases. Germline values: CDR1 LNHDA, CDR2 SQIVND (reference sequence). The trim removed 4 bases at V and 2 bases at J, leaving 6 bases unmatched. The CDR3 is 15 residues long. CDR3 sequence (DNA): TGTGCCAGTAGTACCACTTGGACAGGGAACTATGGCTACACCTTC. It encodes CASSTTWTGNYGYTF.

V gene TRBV6-6 combines with J gene TRBJ2-2, with no clear D. The V end was cut by 7 bases, the J end by 6 bases, with 15 bases between. There are 14 residues in the CDR3. CDR1 is MNHNY, CDR2 SVGAGI, per germline (reference sequence). Here the CDR3 reads CASNEALSAGELFF. The DNA of the CDR3 is TGTGCCAGCAATGAGGCCCTCTCGGCCGGGGAGCTGTTTTTT.

The CDR3, as DNA: TGTGCCAGCAGCTTGGAGCCAGCGGGGGGGCCTTATACGCAGTATTTT. Protein: CASSLEPAGGPYTQYF. The chain carries TRBV5-5 and TRBJ2-3; 10 bases align to TRBD2. The V and J ends lost 0 bases and 7 bases, in that order; junction bases with no gene match: 8. There are 16 residues in the CDR3. The germline V gene has CDR1 SGHKS and CDR2 YYEKEE (reference sequence).

This chain links TRBV5-6 with TRBJ1-5, with 9 bases that match TRBD1. The V gene's germline CDR1 is SGHDT and CDR2 YYEEEE. This CDR3 has 16 residues. V lost 3 bases, J lost 4 bases, and 8 bases stayed unmatched. The CDR3 is CASSYRQGVGNQPQHF. DNA for the CDR3: TGTGCCAGCAGCTATCGACAGGGGGTAGGAAATCAGCCCCAGCATTTT.

This clone was picked up many times. This chain links TRBV9 with TRBJ2-7, with D possibly being TRBD2 (5 bases). Trimming pared 0 bases from V and 1 base from J, leaving 11 bases between. This CDR3 comprises 15 residues. The germline CDR1 and CDR2 sequences are SGDLS and YYNGEE. CDR3 coding DNA: TGTGCCAGCAGCGTAGGGCCTTCGGGATCCTACGAGCAGTACTTC. Protein sequence: CASSVGPSGSYEQYF.

The chain joins TRBV19 to TRBJ2-5, with a tentative D call TRBD2 (6 bases). The CDR3 loop spans 16 amino acids. V was pared by 1 base and J by 8 bases, with 20 bases between. The germline gives CDR1 LNHDA, CDR2 SQIVND (reference sequence). DNA of the CDR3: TGTGCCAGTAGTATAGGGTCGACTAGTCCGGTGGTTACCCAGTACTTC. It encodes CASSIGSTSPVVTQYF.

The sample holds many counts of this clone. The chain combines TRBV23-1 with TRBJ1-5, with a possible D match to TRBD1 (5 bases). TRBV23-1 is recorded as an ORF, its role being uncertain. The CDR3 is 14 residues long. Trimming stripped 0 bases from V and 2 bases from J, with 5 bases between. CDR3 residues: CASSQSQGNQPQHF. The CDR3 DNA sequence: TGCGCCAGCAGTCAATCACAGGGCAATCAGCCCCAGCATTTT.

This chain connects TRBV14 to TRBJ1-2; a possible D gene is TRBD1 (5 bases). Germline lookup yields CDR1 SGHDN and CDR2 FVKESK. V lost 4 bases, J lost 3 bases, and 15 bases lay in between. This CDR3 region has 15 residues. The CDR3 reads CASSPRVGGDYGYTF. The CDR3 DNA reads as TGTGCCAGCAGCCCTAGAGTCGGGGGAGACTATGGCTACACCTTC.

This rearrangement joins TRBV5-1 to TRBJ1-1, with no clear D. Per the germline V gene, CDR1 is SGHRS and CDR2 is YFSETQ. Trimming stripped 3 bases from V and 3 bases from J, with 12 bases between. This CDR3 is 14 amino acids long. CDR3 protein: CASSSDGSYTEAFF. The DNA of the CDR3 is TGCGCCAGCAGCTCGGACGGGAGTTACACTGAAGCTTTCTTT.

The chain recombines TRBV19 with TRBJ2-3; 12 nucleotides match TRBD2. Germline V lookup: CDR1 LNHDA, CDR2 SQIVND (reference sequence). This CDR3 region has 16 residues. Unmatched junction bases numbered 8, after V lost 5 bases and J lost 5 bases. The CDR3 DNA is TGTGCCAGTAGTCCCTCACTAGCGGGGGGCGGAGATACGCAGTATTTT. It translates to CASSPSLAGGGDTQYF.

The rearrangement links TRBV7-3 to TRBJ2-1; 9 bases match TRBD2. This CDR3 has 14 residues. Germline V gene lookup returns CDR1 SGHTA and CDR2 FQGTGA. V gave up 6 bases and J gave up 10 bases; unmatched junction bases: 10. As DNA, the CDR3 is TGTGCCAGCAGGGGATCCGGGACTAGCAACGAGCAGTTCTTC. Amino acids: CASRGSGTSNEQFF. Filled out from reference TRBV7-3 and TRBJ2-1, the complete variable domain reads GAGVSQTPSNKVTEKGKYVELRCDPISGHTALYWYRQSLGQGPEFLIYFQGTGAADDSGLPNDRFFAVRPEGSVSTLKIQRTERGDSAVYLCASRGSGTSNEQFFGPGTRLTVL.

This chain connects TRBV9 to TRBJ2-1, with 8 positions matching TRBD1. J lost 8 bases, V lost 1 base, and 2 bases had no gene match. CDR1 SGDLS and CDR2 YYNGEE come from the germline V gene. This CDR3 comprises 13 residues. The CDR3 is CASSVSTGDEQFF. The CDR3 DNA reads TGTGCCAGCAGCGTATCGACAGGGGATGAGCAGTTCTTC.

This chain joins TRBV2 and TRBJ2-1; D might be TRBD1 (5 bases). The CDR3 consists of 14 residues. The ends were cut back, 2 bases at V and 2 bases at J, with 7 bases in the middle. Germline assignment: CDR1 SNHLY and CDR2 FYNNEI. The CDR3 coding sequence is TGTGCCAGCAGTGAACAGGGCACCTACAATGAGCAGTTCTTC. This gives the protein CASSEQGTYNEQFF.

The chain has TRBV4-1 and TRBJ1-1, with D perhaps TRBD1 (6 bases). CDR3 length equals 16 residues. CDR1 is MGHRA, CDR2 YSYEKL, per germline. V dropped 4 bases and J dropped 1 base, with 16 bases sitting between them. The CDR3 nucleotides are TGCGCCAGCAGCCGCTTGTGGGGGCCCTCGAACACTGAAGCTTTCTTT. It encodes CASSRLWGPSNTEAFF.

The chain couples TRBV5-1 to TRBJ1-2; tentatively, D is TRBD1 (6 bases). V gave up 4 bases and J gave up 0 bases, with 10 bases separating them. The CDR3 has 14 residues. Germline V gene lookup returns CDR1 SGHRS and CDR2 YFSETQ. The CDR3 loop is CASSPTGPNYGYTF. CDR3 DNA: TGCGCCAGCAGCCCGACAGGCCCTAACTATGGCTACACCTTC.

The rearrangement uses TRBV19 and TRBJ2-7, with a possible D match to TRBD2 (6 bases). V was cut by 6 bases and J by 4 bases, with 16 bases left in between. Germline V lookup: CDR1 LNHDA, CDR2 SQIVND (reference sequence). The CDR3 length is 14 residues. This chain's CDR3 is CASRRDWDDYEQYF. The CDR3 bases are TGTGCCAGTAGGAGGGACTGGGACGATTACGAGCAGTACTTC. Looking up the rest from reference TRBV19 and TRBJ2-7 gives the full variable domain: DGGITQSPKYLFRKEGQNVTLSCEQNLNHDAMYWYRQDPGQGLRLIYYSQIVNDFQKGDIAEGYSVSREKKESFPLTVTSAQKNPTAFYLCASRRDWDDYEQYFGPGTRLTVT.

The chain combines TRBV7-8 with TRBJ2-5, with D maybe TRBD2 (5 bases). This CDR3 has 12 residues. V lost 5 bases and J 5 bases, leaving 9 bases between the germline ends. CDR1 is SGHVS and CDR2 is FQNEAQ in the germline V gene. The CDR3 loop is CASSQRGETQYF. Here the CDR3 DNA reads TGTGCCAGCAGCCAAAGAGGGGAGACCCAGTACTTC.

The V gene is TRBV9, the J gene TRBJ2-1; perhaps TRBD2 as D (6 bases). V lost 0 bases, J lost 4 bases, and 11 bases lay in between. The CDR3 length is 15 residues. CDR1 is SGDLS and CDR2 is YYNGEE in the germline V gene. CDR3 coding DNA: TGTGCCAGCAGCGTAGTAGGACTACCTTACAATGAGCAGTTCTTC. This translates into CASSVVGLPYNEQFF.

V is TRBV7-2 and J is TRBJ2-2; possibly TRBD2 for D (6 bases). The ends were cut back, 4 bases at V and 6 bases at J, with 12 bases in the middle. The CDR3 sequence is 14 residues long. CDR1 SGHTA and CDR2 FQGNSA come from the germline V gene. This chain's CDR3 is CASSWRGVAGELFF. The CDR3 nucleotides are TGTGCCAGCAGCTGGAGGGGTGTCGCCGGGGAGCTGTTTTTT. Full variable domain (rest looked up from reference TRBV7-2 and TRBJ2-2): GAGVSQSPSNKVTEKGKDVELRCDPISGHTALYWYRQSLGQGLEFLIYFQGNSAPDKSGLPSDRFSAERTGGSVSTLTIQRTQQEDSAVYLCASSWRGVAGELFFGEGSRLTVL.

This chain uses TRBV7-8 with TRBJ2-1, with 11 bases identical to TRBD1. With 5 bases clipped from V and 4 bases from J, the junction kept 4 bases outside the gene matches. Germline CDR1 SGHVS, CDR2 FQNEAQ. The CDR3 extends over 15 amino acids. The CDR3 protein is CASSLGQGAYNEQFF. CDR3 DNA: TGTGCCAGCAGCCTCGGACAGGGGGCTTACAATGAGCAGTTCTTC.

V and J are TRBV2 and TRBJ1-1; tentatively, D is TRBD1 (6 bases). Trimming pared 3 bases from V and 2 bases from J, leaving 16 bases between. The CDR3 length is 16 residues. Germline CDR1 is SNHLY and CDR2 is FYNNEI. The CDR3 DNA is TGTGCCAGCAGTGAGGCAGGGGCAGAAACCAACACTGAAGCTTTCTTT. This sequence encodes CASSEAGAETNTEAFF.

The V and J genes are TRBV5-1 and TRBJ1-1; perhaps TRBD1 as D (5 bases). Trimming pared 4 bases from V and 5 bases from J, leaving 12 bases between. From germline, CDR1 is SGHRS and CDR2 YFSETQ. CDR3 length equals 13 residues. CDR3 residues: CASSVGRGTEAFF. In DNA form, the CDR3 reads TGCGCCAGCAGCGTGGGACGGGGGACTGAAGCTTTCTTT.